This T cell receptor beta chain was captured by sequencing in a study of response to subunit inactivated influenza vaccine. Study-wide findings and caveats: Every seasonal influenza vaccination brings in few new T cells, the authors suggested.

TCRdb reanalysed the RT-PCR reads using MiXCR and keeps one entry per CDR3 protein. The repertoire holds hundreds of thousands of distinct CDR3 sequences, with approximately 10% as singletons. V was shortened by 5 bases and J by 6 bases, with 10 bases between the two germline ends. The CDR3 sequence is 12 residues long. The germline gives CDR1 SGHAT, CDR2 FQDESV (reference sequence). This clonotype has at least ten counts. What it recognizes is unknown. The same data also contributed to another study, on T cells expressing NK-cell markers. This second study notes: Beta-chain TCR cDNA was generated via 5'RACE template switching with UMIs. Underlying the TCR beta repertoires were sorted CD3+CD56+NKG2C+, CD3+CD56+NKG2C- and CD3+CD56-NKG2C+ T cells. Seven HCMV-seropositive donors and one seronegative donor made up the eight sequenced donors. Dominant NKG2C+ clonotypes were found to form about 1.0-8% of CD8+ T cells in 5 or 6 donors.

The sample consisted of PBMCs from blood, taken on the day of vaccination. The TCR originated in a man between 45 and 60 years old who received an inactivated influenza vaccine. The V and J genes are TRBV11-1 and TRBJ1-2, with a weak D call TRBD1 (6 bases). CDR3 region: CASSPGANGYTF. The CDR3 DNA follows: TGTGCCAGCAGCCCAGGGGCGAATGGCTACACCTTC.